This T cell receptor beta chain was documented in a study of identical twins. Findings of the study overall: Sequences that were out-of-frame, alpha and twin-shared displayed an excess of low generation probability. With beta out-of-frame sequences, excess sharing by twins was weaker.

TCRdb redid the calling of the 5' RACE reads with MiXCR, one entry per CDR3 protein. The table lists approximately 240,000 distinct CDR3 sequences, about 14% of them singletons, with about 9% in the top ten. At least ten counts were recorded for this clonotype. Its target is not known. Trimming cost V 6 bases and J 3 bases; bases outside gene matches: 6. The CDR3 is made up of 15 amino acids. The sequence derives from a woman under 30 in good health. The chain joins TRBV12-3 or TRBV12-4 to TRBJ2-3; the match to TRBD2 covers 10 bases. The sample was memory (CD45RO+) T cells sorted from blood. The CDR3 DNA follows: TGTGCCAGCAGCCTAGCGGGAGTCAGGACAGATACGCAGTATTTT. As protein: CASSLAGVRTDTQYF.